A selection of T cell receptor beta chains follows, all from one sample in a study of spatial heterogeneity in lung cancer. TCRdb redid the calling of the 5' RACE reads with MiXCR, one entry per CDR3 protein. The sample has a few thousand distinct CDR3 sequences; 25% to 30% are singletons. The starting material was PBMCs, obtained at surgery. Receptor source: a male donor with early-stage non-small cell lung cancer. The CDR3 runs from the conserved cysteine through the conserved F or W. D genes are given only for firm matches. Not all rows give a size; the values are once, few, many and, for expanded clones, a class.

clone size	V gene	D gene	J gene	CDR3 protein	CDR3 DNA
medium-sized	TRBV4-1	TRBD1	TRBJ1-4	CASSRTGTANEKLFF	TGCGCCAGCAGCCGGACCGGGACAGCTAATGAAAAACTGTTTTTT
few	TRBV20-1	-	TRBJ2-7	CSAGPPREQYF	TGCAGTGCTGGCCCCCCAAGGGAGCAGTACTTC
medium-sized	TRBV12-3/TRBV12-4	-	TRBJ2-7	CASSPGRGVEQYF	TGTGCCAGCAGCCCGGGACGGGGCGTCGAGCAGTACTTC
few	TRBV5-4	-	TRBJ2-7	CASSVVGPYEQYF	TGTGCCAGCAGCGTGGTGGGCCCCTACGAGCAGTACTTC
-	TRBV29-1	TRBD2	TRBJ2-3	CSVEETSGGVNTQYF	TGCAGCGTTGAAGAGACTAGCGGGGGGGTGAATACGCAGTATTTT
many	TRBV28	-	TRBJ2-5	CASSSGWRSRETQYF	TGTGCCAGCAGTTCCGGCTGGCGGAGCAGAGAGACCCAGTACTTC
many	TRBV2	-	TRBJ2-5	CASSDFLTGQETQYF	TGTGCCAGCAGTGATTTCCTGACAGGTCAAGAGACCCAGTACTTC
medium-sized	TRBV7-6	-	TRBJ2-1	CASSLAAGSVYNEQFF	TGTGCCAGCAGCTTAGCTGCGGGGAGCGTCTACAATGAGCAGTTCTTC
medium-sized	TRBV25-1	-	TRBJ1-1	CASSELAGYVEAFF	TGTGCCAGCAGTGAATTGGCAGGGTACGTTGAAGCTTTCTTT
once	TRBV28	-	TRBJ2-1	CASDSAIGTRRGIEQFF	TGTGCCAGCGATTCCGCGATCGGGACACGTAGGGGAATTGAGCAGTTCTTC
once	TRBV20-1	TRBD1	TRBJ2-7	CSAFPGQGQKDEQYF	TGCAGTGCCTTTCCGGGACAGGGGCAAAAAGACGAGCAGTACTTC
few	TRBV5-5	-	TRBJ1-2	CASSLGQNYGYTF	TGTGCCAGCAGCTTGGGTCAGAACTATGGCTACACCTTC
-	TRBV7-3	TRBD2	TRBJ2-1	CASSFNPGLAGNEQFF	TGTGCCAGCAGCTTCAACCCGGGACTAGCGGGCAATGAGCAGTTCTTC
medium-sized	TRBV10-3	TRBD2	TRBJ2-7	CAIRAVTAGGPHEQYF	TGTGCCATCAGGGCGGTGACGGCGGGAGGGCCCCACGAGCAGTACTTC
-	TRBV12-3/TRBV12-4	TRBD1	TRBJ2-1	CASSLRTGGIEQFF	TGTGCCAGCAGTCTTAGGACAGGGGGGATTGAGCAGTTCTTC